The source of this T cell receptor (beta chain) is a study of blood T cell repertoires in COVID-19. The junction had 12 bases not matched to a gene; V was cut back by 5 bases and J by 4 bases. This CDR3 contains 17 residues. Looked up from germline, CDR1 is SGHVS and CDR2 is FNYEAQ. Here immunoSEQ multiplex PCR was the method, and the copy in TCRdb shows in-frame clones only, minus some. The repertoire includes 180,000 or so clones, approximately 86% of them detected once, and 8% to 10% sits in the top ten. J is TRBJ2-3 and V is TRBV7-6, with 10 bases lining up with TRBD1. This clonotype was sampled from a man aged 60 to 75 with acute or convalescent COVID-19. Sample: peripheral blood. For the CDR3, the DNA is TGTGCCAGCAGCCCCCGACAGGGGGCGGGTTGGTCAGATACGCAGTATTTT. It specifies CASSPRQGAGWSDTQYF.